The 15 T cell receptor beta chains reported below all come from one sample, sequenced in a study of blood T cells in healthy people across ages. A second 7 to 11 cycle PCR used barcoded and J-beta primers. TCRdb ran MiXCR on the 5' RACE reads and lists one entry per CDR3 protein. The profile covers approximately 810,000 distinct CDR3 sequences, with roughly 26% appearing a single time and approximately 15% taken by the ten largest. Sequences were obtained from blood. Every receptor here comes from a woman of 80 years or more in good health.

V usage is TRBV10-3 and J usage is TRBJ1-1; D perhaps matches TRBD1 (5 bases). Germline CDR1 is ENHRY and CDR2 is SYGVKD. Trimming took 4 bases from V and 11 from J, leaving 20 bases between them. The CDR3 has 14 residues. CDR3 bases: TGTGCCATCAGTGTTTCCCGACAGAGGTGGGACGCTTTCTTT. Amino acid sequence: CAISVSRQRWDAFF.

This clonotype has more than one count but fewer than ten. This chain joins TRBV2 and TRBJ1-2, with D perhaps matching TRBD1 (5 bases). V was pared by 7 bases and J by 0 bases, with 12 bases between. CDR3 length equals 14 residues. Germline V gene lookup returns CDR1 SNHLY and CDR2 FYNNEI. CDR3 DNA sequence: TGTGCCAGCACTGGGGACCCACCTAACTATGGCTACACCTTC. Its protein product is CASTGDPPNYGYTF.

This clonotype was recorded at least ten times. This chain connects TRBV21-1 to TRBJ1-2; TRBD1, as called in the table, went unchecked against the DNA. TRBV21-1 is a recognized pseudogene. CDR3 length: 14 residues. CDR3 bases: TGTGCCAGCAGCAAGGGACAGGCTAACTATGGCTACACCTTC. Protein product: CASSKGQANYGYTF.

As to this clonotype: At one end the junction does not follow the germline gene, possibly because of a read error. The V and J genes are TRBV5-5 and TRBJ1-1, with no clear D. CDR3 length equals 14 residues. Germline-derived CDR1 and CDR2 are SGHKS and YYEKEE (reference sequence). For the CDR3, the DNA is TGTGCCAACAGCTTGGACCCGGGGAGAACTGAAGCTTTCTTT. Translated: CANSLDPGRTEAFF.

This clonotype appeared many times. The rearrangement joins TRBV20-1 to TRBJ2-7; D unclear. This CDR3 region has 14 residues. CDR1 and CDR2 (germline): DFQATT, SNEGSKA (reference sequence). V lost 0 bases and J 6 bases, leaving 15 bases between the germline ends. The DNA of the CDR3 is TGCAGTGCTAGAGATCCGGCAGTGGGCGGCGAGCAGTACTTC. Protein: CSARDPAVGGEQYF.

This clonotype showed up just a few times. J is TRBJ2-7 and V is TRBV11-2, with D uncertain. The V gene lost 0 bases and the J gene lost 7 bases, with 19 bases spanning the gap. This CDR3 region has 16 residues. The V gene's germline CDR1 is SGHAT and CDR2 FQNNGV. CDR3 coding DNA: TGTGCCAGCAGCTTAGAGATTATGGGGTCCTACAATGAGCAGTACTTC. Its protein product is CASSLEIMGSYNEQYF.

This chain uses TRBV3-1 with TRBJ1-6, with D perhaps TRBD1 (6 bases). Germline loops: CDR1 LGHDT, CDR2 YNNKEL (reference sequence). CDR3 length: 14 residues. V gave up 1 base and J gave up 10 bases, with 11 bases separating them. The DNA of the CDR3 is TGTGCCAGCAGCCAAGGAGGGGGGCTATCACCCCTCCACTTT. Translating gives CASSQGGGLSPLHF.

Many counts were recorded for this clonotype. The chain has TRBV24-1 and TRBJ2-3; D unresolved. The CDR3 spans 16 residues. V dropped 1 base and J dropped 1 base, with 11 bases sitting between them. Germline V gene lookup returns CDR1 KGHDR and CDR2 SFDVKD. CDR3 loop: CATSDFGRSGTDTQYF. Here the CDR3 DNA reads TGTGCCACCAGTGATTTTGGTAGGTCAGGCACAGATACGCAGTATTTT.

The sample holds a few counts of this clonotype. This may arise from a read error, as a much more abundant clone is one base away. The V and J genes are TRBV2 and TRBJ2-1; 12 bases align to TRBD1. The CDR3 sequence is 15 residues long. Unmatched junction bases numbered 1, after V lost 5 bases and J lost 2 bases. Germline V gives CDR1 SNHLY, CDR2 FYNNEI. The chain's CDR3 is CASSWDRGPYNEQFF. CDR3 coding DNA: TGTGCCAGCAGTTGGGACAGGGGGCCCTACAATGAGCAGTTCTTC.

This clonotype was recorded a few times. A much larger clone differs from this one at a single base, so this may be a read error. The rearrangement links TRBV7-2 to TRBJ2-1; 9 bases are shared with TRBD1. V was clipped by 1 base and J by 13 bases; unmatched bases: 8. Germline lookup yields CDR1 SGHTA and CDR2 FQGNSA. The CDR3 has 14 residues. In nucleotides, the CDR3 is TGTGCCAGCAGCTTAGACACAGGGACAGGGCCCCAGTTCTTC. It encodes CASSLDTGTGPQFF.

This clonotype was counted many times. V and J are TRBV28 and TRBJ2-7; D is perhaps TRBD1 (6 bases). Germline values: CDR1 MDHEN, CDR2 SYDVKM. V was trimmed by 8 bases and J by 3 bases, leaving 11 bases between them. The CDR3 loop spans 12 amino acids. This chain's CDR3 is CASRQQGYEQYF. The CDR3 DNA sequence: TGTGCCAGCCGACAACAGGGCTACGAGCAGTACTTC. The whole variable domain, remainder taken from reference TRBV28 and TRBJ2-7, is DVKVTQSSRYLVKRTGEKVFLECVQDMDHENMFWYRQDPGLGLRLIYFSYDVKMKEKGDIPEGYSVSREKKERFSLILESASTNQTSMYLCASRQQGYEQYFGPGTRLTVT.

This clonotype was observed a handful of times. A much larger clone sits a single nucleotide away, making a read error possible. The chain uses TRBV12-3 or TRBV12-4 and TRBJ2-1, with 11 bases matching TRBD1. This CDR3 is 16 amino acids long. The V and J ends lost 6 bases and 5 bases, in that order; junction bases with no gene match: 9. In DNA form, the CDR3 reads TGTGCCAGCAGCCGCGGACAGGGGGCCCTTGACAATGAGCAGTTCTTC. It is translated as CASSRGQGALDNEQFF.

The J gene is TRBJ2-1, the V gene TRBV2; TRBD2 agrees at 9 bases. V shed 8 bases, J shed 8 bases, and the junction held 16 bases outside the gene matches. The length of the CDR3 is 16 residues. In germline, CDR1 is SNHLY, CDR2 FYNNEI. CDR3 in amino acids: CASSRGGAGGQDEQFF. In DNA, the CDR3 is TGTGCCAGCTCCAGGGGAGGTGCGGGGGGGCAGGATGAGCAGTTCTTC. Filled out from reference TRBV2 and TRBJ2-1, the complete variable domain reads EPEVTQTPSHQVTQMGQEVILRCVPISNHLYFYWYRQILGQKVEFLVSFYNNEISEKSEIFDDQFSVERPDGSNFTLKIRSTKLEDSAMYFCASSRGGAGGQDEQFFGPGTRLTVL.

A word on this clonotype: This may stem from a read error, because a much larger clone lies one nucleotide away. The V and J genes are TRBV6-2 or TRBV6-3 and TRBJ2-1, with unresolved D. The CDR3 consists of 13 residues. CDR1 and CDR2 from the germline V gene are MNHEY and SVGEGT. V was shortened by 8 bases and J by 4 bases, with 12 bases between the two germline ends. The CDR3 sequence: CASRRTVYNEQFF. DNA of the CDR3: TGTGCCAGCCGTAGGACGGTTTACAATGAGCAGTTCTTC.

This clonotype has at least ten counts. The chain joins TRBV4-3 to TRBJ1-2; D might be TRBD1 (5 bases). The germline V and J ends were trimmed by 3 bases and 5 bases, with 13 bases remaining between them. Germline CDR1 reads LGHNA; CDR2 reads YSLEER. The CDR3 is 14 residues long. CDR3: CASSHRRPGYGYTF. The DNA of the CDR3 is TGCGCCAGCAGCCATCGTCGTCCAGGGTATGGCTACACCTTC.